This entry lists 6 T cell receptor beta chains sequenced from one sample in a study of blood T cells in healthy people across ages. Next came a second PCR, run for about 6 to 12 cycles, which used a sample-barcoded 5' primer along with a J-beta primer mix. TCRdb ran MiXCR on the 5' RACE reads and lists one entry per CDR3 protein. The table records about a million distinct CDR3 sequences, around 46% of them present only once. Input material: blood. The receptors were sampled from a young man in good health.

In this sample, this clonotype turned up a few times. The chain employs TRBV12-3 or TRBV12-4 and TRBJ2-1, with TRBD2 as a possible D gene (5 bases). The CDR3 totals 11 residues. V gave up 3 bases and J gave up 12 bases, with 9 bases separating them. CDR3 sequence reads: CASSFGVTQFF. CDR3 sequence (DNA): TGTGCCAGCAGTTTCGGGGTCACGCAGTTCTTC.

The gene calls are TRBV12-3 or TRBV12-4 and TRBJ1-6, with D uncertain. The CDR3 is made up of 12 amino acids. Deletions cut 6 bases from V and 8 bases from J, with 8 bases between. CDR3 loop: CASSRSDSPLHF. In nucleotides, the CDR3 is TGTGCCAGCAGCCGGTCGGATTCACCCCTCCACTTT.

This clonotype has a handful of counts. The chain has TRBV10-3 and TRBJ2-5; D is tentatively TRBD1 or TRBD2 (5 bases each). This CDR3 has 13 amino acids. Germline V gene data show CDR1 as ENHRY and CDR2 as SYGVKD. V lost 4 bases and J lost 5, with 11 bases in between. The DNA of the CDR3 is TGTGCCATCAGTGGGGACGGGGCCGAGACCCAGTACTTC. Translated: CAISGDGAETQYF.

The chain carries TRBV20-1 and TRBJ2-5; D tentatively fits TRBD1 or TRBD2 (5 bases each). The J call could be wrong; TRBJ2-7 is a better fit for the DNA end. The CDR3 is made up of 13 amino acids. Germline V gene lookup returns CDR1 DFQATT and CDR2 SNEGSKA (reference sequence). The CDR3 sequence: CSAGDGPFYEQYF. CDR3 sequence (DNA): TGCAGTGCTGGGGACGGACCCTTCTACGAGCAGTACTTC.

This clonotype came up many times. The CDR3, as DNA: TGTGCCAGCAGTTACTCCATAGCCAGGGCTAAGACCGGGGAGCTGTTTTTT. It specifies CASSYSIARAKTGELFF. This chain joins TRBV6-5 and TRBJ2-2; TRBD1 is a possible D gene (5 bases). The CDR3 length is 17 residues. V shed 0 bases and J shed 5 bases, with 16 bases lying between them. Germline assignment: CDR1 MNHEY and CDR2 SVGAGI.

This sequence joins TRBV28 and TRBJ1-4, with a tentative D call TRBD1 (5 bases). The germline gives CDR1 MDHEN, CDR2 SYDVKM. Trimming shortened V by 6 bases and J by 4 bases, and 12 bases separated the two germline ends. CDR3 length: 14 amino acids. CDR3 protein: CASRLGGFNEKLFF. CDR3 DNA: TGTGCCAGCAGGCTTGGGGGGTTTAATGAAAAACTGTTTTTT.